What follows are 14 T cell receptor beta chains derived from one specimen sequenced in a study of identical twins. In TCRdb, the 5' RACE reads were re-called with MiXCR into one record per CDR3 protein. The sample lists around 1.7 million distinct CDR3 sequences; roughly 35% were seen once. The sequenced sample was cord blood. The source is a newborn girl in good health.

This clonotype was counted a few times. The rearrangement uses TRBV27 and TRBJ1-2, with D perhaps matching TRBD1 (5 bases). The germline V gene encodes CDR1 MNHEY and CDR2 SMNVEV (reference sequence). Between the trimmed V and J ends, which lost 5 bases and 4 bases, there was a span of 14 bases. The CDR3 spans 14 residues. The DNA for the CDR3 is TGTGCCAGCAGTCCCGACAGCTTCCTCTATGGCTACACCTTC. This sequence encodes CASSPDSFLYGYTF.

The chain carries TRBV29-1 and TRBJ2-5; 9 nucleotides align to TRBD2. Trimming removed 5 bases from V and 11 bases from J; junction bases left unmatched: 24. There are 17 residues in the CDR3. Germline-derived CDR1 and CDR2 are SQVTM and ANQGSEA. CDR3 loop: CSVIPRGGGAWANEQYF. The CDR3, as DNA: TGCAGCGTTATACCCCGGGGCGGGGGGGCTTGGGCCAATGAGCAGTACTTC.

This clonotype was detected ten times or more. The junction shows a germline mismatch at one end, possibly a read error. The CDR3 DNA reads as TGCGCCAGCAGCCCGGACAGAGGGAACACTGAAGCTTTCTTT. Protein: CASSPDRGNTEAFF. The chain recombines TRBV18 with TRBJ1-1; D perhaps matches TRBD1 (6 bases). Germline V gives CDR1 KGHSH, CDR2 LQKENI. CDR3 size: 14 residues.

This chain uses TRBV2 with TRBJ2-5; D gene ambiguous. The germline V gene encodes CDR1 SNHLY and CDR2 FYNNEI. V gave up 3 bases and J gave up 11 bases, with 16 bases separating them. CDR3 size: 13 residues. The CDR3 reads CASSEGAPNEQYF. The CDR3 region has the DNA TGTGCCAGCAGTGAGGGTGCACCCAATGAGCAGTACTTC.

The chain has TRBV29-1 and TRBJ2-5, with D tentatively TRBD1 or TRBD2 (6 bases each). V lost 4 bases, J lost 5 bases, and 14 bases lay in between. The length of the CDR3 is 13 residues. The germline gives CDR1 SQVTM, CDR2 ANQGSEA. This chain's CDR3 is CSVVGLGGETQYF. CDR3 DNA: TGCAGCGTTGTTGGGCTAGGGGGGGAGACCCAGTACTTC.

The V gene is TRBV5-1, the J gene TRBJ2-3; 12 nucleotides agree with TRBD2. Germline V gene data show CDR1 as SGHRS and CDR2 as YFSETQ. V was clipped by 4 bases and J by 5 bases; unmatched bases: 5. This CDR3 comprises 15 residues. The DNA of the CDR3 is TGCGCCAGCAGCCCGACTAGCGGGAGATTAGATACGCAGTATTTT. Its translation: CASSPTSGRLDTQYF.

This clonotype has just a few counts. The CDR3 DNA sequence: TGTGCCAGCTCACCGATCGGGCCGGGTGGTCAAGAGACCCAGTACTTC. It is translated as CASSPIGPGGQETQYF. This sequence joins TRBV18 and TRBJ2-5; unclear D gene. This CDR3 contains 16 residues. The ends were cut back, 3 bases at V and 2 bases at J, with 16 bases in the middle. Germline V gene sequence: CDR1 KGHSH, CDR2 LQKENI.

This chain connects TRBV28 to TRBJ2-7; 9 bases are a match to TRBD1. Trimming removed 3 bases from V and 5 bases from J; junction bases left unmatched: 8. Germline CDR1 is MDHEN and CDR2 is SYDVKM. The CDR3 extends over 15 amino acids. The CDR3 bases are TGTGCCAGCAGTTTCCCACAGGGGGCGAGCGACGAGCAGTACTTC. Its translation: CASSFPQGASDEQYF.

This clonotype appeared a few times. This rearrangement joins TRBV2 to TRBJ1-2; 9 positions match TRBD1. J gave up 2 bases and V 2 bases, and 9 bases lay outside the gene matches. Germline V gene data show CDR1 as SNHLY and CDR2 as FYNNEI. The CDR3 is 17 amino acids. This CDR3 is CASSELFGQGQNYGYTF. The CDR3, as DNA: TGTGCCAGCAGTGAATTATTCGGACAGGGGCAGAACTATGGCTACACCTTC.

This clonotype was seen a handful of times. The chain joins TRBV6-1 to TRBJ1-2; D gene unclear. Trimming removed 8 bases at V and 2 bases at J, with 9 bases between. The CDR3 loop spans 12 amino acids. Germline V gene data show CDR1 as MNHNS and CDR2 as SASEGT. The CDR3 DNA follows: TGTGCCAGCGATAAATCCAACTATGGCTACACCTTC. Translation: CASDKSNYGYTF.

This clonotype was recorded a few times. The CDR3 spells CASSLDLGKNQPQHF. The CDR3, as DNA: TGTGCCAGCAGCTTAGATTTGGGGAAGAATCAGCCCCAGCATTTT. The chain is built from TRBV11-2 and TRBJ1-5; D gene ambiguous. The CDR3 covers 15 residues. The germline V gene encodes CDR1 SGHAT and CDR2 FQNNGV. Trimming cost V 0 bases and J 4 bases, with 10 bases left between them.

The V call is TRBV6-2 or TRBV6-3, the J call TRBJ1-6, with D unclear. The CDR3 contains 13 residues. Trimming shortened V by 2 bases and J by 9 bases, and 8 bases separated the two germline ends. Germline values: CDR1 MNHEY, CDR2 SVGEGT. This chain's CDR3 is CASSYADLSPLHF. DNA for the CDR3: TGTGCCAGCAGTTACGCCGACCTTTCACCCCTCCACTTT.

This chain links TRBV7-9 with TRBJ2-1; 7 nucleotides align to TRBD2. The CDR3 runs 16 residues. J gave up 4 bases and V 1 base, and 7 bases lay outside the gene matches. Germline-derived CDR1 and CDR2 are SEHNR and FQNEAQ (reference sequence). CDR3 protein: CASSLEFWREYNEQFF. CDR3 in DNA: TGTGCCAGCAGCTTAGAGTTTTGGCGGGAGTACAATGAGCAGTTCTTC.

This chain's CDR3 is CSSDGTGDREPSEQFF. CDR3 in DNA: TGCAGCAGTGACGGCACCGGGGACAGGGAACCTAGCGAGCAGTTCTTC. V usage is TRBV29-1 and J usage is TRBJ2-1; 9 nucleotides align to TRBD1. Trimming removed 8 bases from V and 10 bases from J; junction bases left unmatched: 21. Germline lookup yields CDR1 SQVTM and CDR2 ANQGSEA. This CDR3 has 16 residues.